The rows below give T cell receptor beta chains drawn from one sample of a study of CD8 T cell repertoires and HIV-1 epitope variants. Their antigens are not known. The data were produced by immunoSEQ multiplex PCR, yet TCRdb's version contains in-frame clones alone and is incomplete. The data show about 5,100 clones, roughly two thirds seen once. Source material: cultured CD8+ T cells derived from PBMCs. These receptors came from a male donor with HIV. The conserved cysteine and the conserved F or W are not part of the CDR3 here. The D gene is left open where the match is weak. Rows give clone size only sometimes, using once, few, many, or a class for an expanded clone.

CDR3 protein | D gene | V gene | clone size | J gene
ASSPLGGSTTDTQY | TRBD1 | TRBV18 | few | TRBJ2-3
ASEQGYGYT | TRBD1 | TRBV2 | . | TRBJ1-2
ASSEWGQGNTEAF | TRBD1 | TRBV25-1 | few | TRBJ1-1
ASSEEGGELF | . | TRBV2 | few | TRBJ2-2
ASSLGGQGGETQY | . | TRBV27 | . | TRBJ2-5
ASSPEKGTGSLAKNIQY | TRBD1 | TRBV5-1 | . | TRBJ2-4
ASRSAGQGFYEQY | TRBD1 | TRBV19 | . | TRBJ2-7
ASNGGRDADTQY | . | TRBV2 | . | TRBJ2-3
ATTTGPLPYEQY | . | TRBV6-1 | . | TRBJ2-7
ASSIGTGVRQPQH | TRBD1 | TRBV19 | . | TRBJ1-5
ASSDGAGAIGYT | . | TRBV2 | once | TRBJ1-2
ASSPPQAGGNTIY | . | TRBV18 | once | TRBJ1-3
ASRMGRHRANTGELF | . | TRBV28 | . | TRBJ2-2
ASSLGTSGRVHEQY | TRBD2 | TRBV28 | few | TRBJ2-7
ASSGWSNPYEQY | . | TRBV11-2 | . | TRBJ2-7
ASSFGPDYEQY | . | TRBV5-6 | once | TRBJ2-7
ASSLVAGGPYEQF | TRBD2 | TRBV14 | . | TRBJ2-1
ASSYGGWYEQY | . | TRBV6-5 | once | TRBJ2-7
ASSRLQGEEAF | TRBD1 | TRBV4-1 | . | TRBJ1-1
ASSLTQGGSEQY | . | TRBV7-8 | . | TRBJ2-7
ASSLAGTGGSQPQH | TRBD1 | TRBV28 | few | TRBJ1-5
ASSLWGGMDDQPQH | . | TRBV27 | . | TRBJ1-5
SVEATLYGYT | . | TRBV29-1 | . | TRBJ1-2
ASSAGLAGGVYEQY | TRBD2 | TRBV10-2 | . | TRBJ2-7
ATSRATLAGDSYEQY | TRBD2 | TRBV15 | . | TRBJ2-7
ASSSGSGELF | . | TRBV13 | . | TRBJ2-2
ASSQERGENTGELF | TRBD2 | TRBV4-2 | . | TRBJ2-2
ASSPSGGAPQETQY | TRBD2 | TRBV7-7 | once | TRBJ2-5
ASSVTNYGYT | . | TRBV19 | . | TRBJ1-2
ASSRTSDYTGELF | TRBD2 | TRBV18 | few | TRBJ2-2
ASSPKTGARGEQY | TRBD1 | TRBV7-9 | . | TRBJ2-7
ASSSAGIDQETQY | . | TRBV2 | few | TRBJ2-5
AISAGGQGPYEQY | TRBD1 | TRBV10-3 | . | TRBJ2-7
ASSLAGSSHAYEQY | . | TRBV7-9 | . | TRBJ2-7
SVEGQAYEQY | TRBD1 | TRBV29-1 | . | TRBJ2-7
ASSLIAGGSTGELF | TRBD2 | TRBV5-1 | . | TRBJ2-2